These 31 T cell receptor beta chains came from one sample sequenced in a study of blood T cell repertoires in COVID-19. The table came from immunoSEQ multiplex PCR; TCRdb's copy has only in-frame clones and leaves some out. Here the sample spans approximately 67,000 clones, around 88% being singletons. Source material: peripheral blood. Receptors were obtained from a woman over 75 with acute or convalescent COVID-19.

The chain uses TRBV29-1 and TRBJ1-1, with TRBD1 identical over 9 bases. Germline trimming cut 6 bases from V and 0 bases from J; bases unmatched to any gene: 5. The CDR3 totals 14 residues. CDR1 and CDR2 (germline): SQVTM, ANQGSEA. The CDR3, as DNA: TGCAGCGTACGGGGACAGGGAATGAACACTGAAGCTTTCTTT. Residues: CSVRGQGMNTEAFF.

This clone was seen a handful of times. The genes are TRBV19 and TRBJ1-2, with unresolved D. Germline V CDR1 and CDR2: LNHDA, SQIVND (reference sequence). Between the trimmed V and J ends, which lost 3 bases and 0 bases, there was a span of 11 bases. This CDR3 is built from 15 residues. CDR3 sequence: CASSIGRGTNYGYTF. The CDR3 region has the DNA TGTGCCAGTAGTATCGGTCGGGGAACTAACTATGGCTACACCTTC.

This clone was counted a single time. V is TRBV7-2 and J is TRBJ2-3; no firm D call. Germline values: CDR1 SGHTA, CDR2 FQGNSA. This CDR3 has 12 amino acids. V was clipped by 5 bases and J by 4 bases, with 7 bases between them. The DNA of the CDR3 is TGTGCCAGCAGCCCCCCGTCAGATACGCAGTATTTT. Amino acid sequence: CASSPPSDTQYF.

The table lists this clone with a few counts. V is TRBV19 and J is TRBJ1-6; D not certain. Germline V gene data show CDR1 as LNHDA and CDR2 as SQIVND (reference sequence). This CDR3 spans 14 amino acids. V was clipped by 7 bases and J by 2 bases, with 9 bases between them. DNA for the CDR3: TGTGCCAGTATGGATCGGGCCTATAATTCACCCCTCCACTTT. Its protein is CASMDRAYNSPLHF.

This chain uses TRBV24-1 with TRBJ2-5; D is perhaps TRBD2 (7 bases). V was trimmed by 3 bases and J by 6 bases, leaving 19 bases between them. The germline gives CDR1 KGHDR, CDR2 SFDVKD. The CDR3 consists of 16 residues. CDR3 protein: CATSDPAWGGAKTQYF. CDR3 nucleotide sequence: TGTGCCACCAGTGATCCTGCCTGGGGGGGGGCCAAGACCCAGTACTTC.

This chain uses TRBV6-2 or TRBV6-3 with TRBJ1-5; TRBD1 agrees at 10 bases. This CDR3 has 17 residues. The V segment lost 0 bases and the J segment 3 bases; nucleotides outside the gene matches: 5. CDR1 MNHEY and CDR2 SVGEGT come from the germline V gene. DNA of the CDR3: TGTGCCAGCAGTTACTCCCCGGGACAGGGGAACAATCAGCCCCAGCATTTT. Translating it yields CASSYSPGQGNNQPQHF.

This chain joins TRBV24-1 and TRBJ1-2; D perhaps matches TRBD1 (6 bases). This CDR3 contains 15 residues. CDR1 is KGHDR, CDR2 SFDVKD, per germline. The V and J ends lost 5 bases and 8 bases respectively, with 20 bases between them. DNA of the CDR3: TGTGCCACCAGTGCAATAGACCAGGGGCAGGTGGGCTACACCTTC. Translating gives CATSAIDQGQVGYTF.

V and J are TRBV3-1 (or the pseudogene TRBV3-2) and TRBJ2-1, with 12 bases identical to TRBD2. The CDR3 covers 17 residues. CDR1 LGHDT and CDR2 YNNKEL come from the germline V gene (reference sequence). The J segment lost 6 bases and the V segment lost 3 bases, leaving 9 bases of the junction unmatched. The CDR3 DNA sequence: TGTGCCAGCAGCCAGATTAGACTAGCGGGAGCCCTCAATGAGCAGTTCTTC. This gives the protein CASSQIRLAGALNEQFF.

V usage is TRBV7-2 and J usage is TRBJ1-2, with 8 bases fitting TRBD1. Germline CDR1 is SGHTA and CDR2 is FQGNSA. CDR3 length: 17 residues. J gave up 7 bases and V 1 base, and 14 bases lay outside the gene matches. CDR3: CASSLGTIGQGGPGYTF. The CDR3 DNA sequence: TGTGCCAGCAGCTTAGGGACAATTGGACAGGGAGGGCCTGGCTACACCTTC.

CDR3 in amino acids: CASSRTVTYEQYF. The CDR3 DNA is TGTGCCAGTAGTCGGACAGTGACCTACGAGCAGTACTTC. J is TRBJ2-7 and V is TRBV19, with D perhaps TRBD1 (6 bases). This CDR3 contains 13 residues. The V and J ends lost 5 bases and 2 bases respectively, with 10 bases between them. CDR1 and CDR2 from the germline V gene are LNHDA and SQIVND (reference sequence).

The genes are TRBV6-5 and TRBJ2-1; no firm D call. The CDR3 has 13 amino acids. Germline V lookup: CDR1 MNHEY, CDR2 SVGAGI. V lost 5 bases to trimming and J lost 7 bases, with 12 bases between them. The CDR3 nucleotides read TGTGCCAGCAGTATAGAGTCGGTTAATGAGCAGTTCTTC. This codes for CASSIESVNEQFF.

The V and J genes are TRBV7-8 and TRBJ2-7; D might be TRBD1 (6 bases). The ends were cut back, 4 bases at V and 3 bases at J, with 13 bases in the middle. Per germline, CDR1 SGHVS and CDR2 FQNEAQ. The CDR3 runs to 14 residues. CDR3 sequence reads: CASSSRDTIYEQYF. CDR3 sequence (DNA): TGTGCCAGCAGCTCCCGGGACACCATCTACGAGCAGTACTTC. Full variable domain (rest looked up from reference TRBV7-8 and TRBJ2-7): GAGVSQSPRYKVAKRGQDVALRCDPISGHVSLFWYQQALGQGPEFLTYFQNEAQLDKSGLPSDRFFAERPEGSVSTLKIQRTQQEDSAVYLCASSSRDTIYEQYFGPGTRLTVT.

This chain connects TRBV5-1 to TRBJ2-2; 7 bases are shared with TRBD1. The CDR3 runs 18 residues. Germline CDR1 and CDR2: SGHRS and YFSETQ. J was trimmed by 3 bases and V by 2 bases; bases with no gene match: 13. As DNA, the CDR3 is TGCGCCAGCAGCTTACTAAACCCGGGACAGCCCTACACCGGGGAGCTGTTTTTT. It yields the protein CASSLLNPGQPYTGELFF.

The V gene is TRBV5-6, the J gene TRBJ2-1, with 7 bases that match TRBD1. Looked up from germline, CDR1 is SGHDT and CDR2 is YYEEEE. The ends lost 1 base at V and 5 bases at J; junction bases unmatched: 9. There are 16 residues in the CDR3. The CDR3 DNA reads as TGTGCCAGCAGCTTGACGGGACAGCGGTTCCACAATGAGCAGTTCTTC. Protein product: CASSLTGQRFHNEQFF.

This sequence joins TRBV19 and TRBJ2-1; a weak D match, TRBD1 (5 bases). V lost 3 bases and J 0 bases, leaving 12 bases between the germline ends. The CDR3 runs to 16 residues. Per germline, CDR1 LNHDA and CDR2 SQIVND (reference sequence). CDR3 nucleotides: TGTGCCAGTAGTATGTCCAGGGCGAGCTCCTACAATGAGCAGTTCTTC. Translated: CASSMSRASSYNEQFF.

This clone has just a few counts. As DNA, the CDR3 is TGTGCCAGCAGCCCCGAGACAGGGGGACATGGCTACACCTTC. It yields the protein CASSPETGGHGYTF. This chain links TRBV11-2 with TRBJ1-2; TRBD1 matches 9 bases. The CDR3 spans 14 residues. The germline CDR1 and CDR2 sequences are SGHAT and FQNNGV. V lost 5 bases to trimming and J lost 6 bases; unmatched junction nucleotides: 7.

There are a few counts of this clone. This sequence joins TRBV27 and TRBJ1-5; possible D gene TRBD1, 6 bases. V dropped 5 bases and J dropped 2 bases, with 13 bases sitting between them. Germline CDR1 is MNHEY and CDR2 is SMNVEV (reference sequence). There are 15 residues in the CDR3. Here the CDR3 reads CASSPQGLGNQPQHF. The CDR3 DNA follows: TGTGCCAGCAGTCCCCAGGGGTTAGGCAATCAGCCCCAGCATTTT.

The V and J genes are TRBV28 and TRBJ1-2; D possibly corresponds to TRBD1 (6 bases). The CDR3 has 17 residues. Germline V gene lookup returns CDR1 MDHEN and CDR2 SYDVKM. V lost 6 bases to trimming and J lost 0 bases, with 20 bases between them. The CDR3 coding sequence is TGTGCCAGCAGCCGAACTTCAAGACAGGAGACTAACTATGGCTACACCTTC. This codes for CASSRTSRQETNYGYTF.

The chain recombines TRBV20-1 with TRBJ2-1; TRBD1 matches 8 bases. V lost 3 bases, J lost 8 bases, and 6 bases stayed unmatched. Germline V gene lookup returns CDR1 DFQATT and CDR2 SNEGSKA (reference sequence). The CDR3 is made up of 13 amino acids. The chain's CDR3 is CSASKAGGYEQFF. The CDR3 DNA reads as TGCAGTGCTAGTAAGGCAGGGGGCTATGAGCAGTTCTTC.

This clone was recorded only once. The CDR3 bases are TGTGCCAGCAGTTACAACGCCAGGGCTAGAGAAGCTTTCTTT. Amino acids: CASSYNARAREAFF. J is TRBJ1-1 and V is TRBV6-2 or TRBV6-3; TRBD1 is a possible D gene (5 bases). Trimming pared 2 bases from V and 8 bases from J, leaving 15 bases between. Germline V gene sequence: CDR1 MNHEY, CDR2 SVGEGT. The CDR3 sequence is 14 residues long.

The V call is TRBV11-3, the J call TRBJ2-5, with D perhaps matching TRBD1 (6 bases). V lost 5 bases and J 7 bases, leaving 14 bases between the germline ends. This CDR3 spans 13 amino acids. The germline gives CDR1 SGHNT, CDR2 YENEEA. CDR3 amino acids: CASSIGQKGTQYF. CDR3 DNA sequence: TGTGCCAGCAGCATAGGACAGAAAGGGACCCAGTACTTC.

The V gene is TRBV18, the J gene TRBJ1-1; D is possibly TRBD1 (6 bases). Germline V gives CDR1 KGHSH, CDR2 LQKENI. The CDR3 has 14 residues. V dropped 3 bases and J dropped 6 bases, with 14 bases sitting between them. This CDR3 is CASSPTVRGPEAFF. For the CDR3, the DNA is TGTGCCAGCTCACCGACAGTCAGGGGTCCTGAAGCTTTCTTT.

The chain has TRBV7-9 and TRBJ2-2; 7 nucleotides agree with TRBD1. V was pared by 5 bases and J by 3 bases, with 3 bases of the junction left unmatched. Germline CDR1 SEHNR, CDR2 FQNEAQ (reference sequence). This CDR3 comprises 14 residues. CDR3 DNA sequence: TGTGCCAGCAGCCGGGACAGTTACACCGGGGAGCTGTTTTTT. Translation gives CASSRDSYTGELFF.

Concerning this clone: This CDR3 is also generated by other DNA sequences in the sample. The chain has TRBV7-2 and TRBJ2-1; D not resolved. V was pared by 3 bases and J by 4 bases, with 10 bases between. CDR1 SGHTA and CDR2 FQGNSA come from the germline V gene. The CDR3 is 14 residues long. The CDR3 sequence: CASSFRGEYNEQFF. The DNA for the CDR3 is TGTGCCAGCAGCTTCCGCGGAGAATACAATGAGCAGTTCTTC.

The sample holds one count of this clone. This chain joins TRBV7-2 and TRBJ1-5; D gene unclear. Trimming stripped 0 bases from V and 7 bases from J, with 13 bases between. Germline V gene data show CDR1 as SGHTA and CDR2 as FQGNSA. The CDR3 has 15 amino acids. The CDR3 loop is CASSLALGPGQPQHF. CDR3 coding DNA: TGTGCCAGCAGCTTAGCGCTGGGTCCAGGCCAGCCCCAGCATTTT. The full variable domain, completed using reference TRBV7-2 and TRBJ1-5, is GAGVSQSPSNKVTEKGKDVELRCDPISGHTALYWYRQSLGQGLEFLIYFQGNSAPDKSGLPSDRFSAERTGGSVSTLTIQRTQQEDSAVYLCASSLALGPGQPQHFGDGTRLSIL.

The V gene is TRBV7-3, the J gene TRBJ2-2; a weak D match, TRBD1 (6 bases). The CDR3 extends over 16 amino acids. Germline loops: CDR1 SGHTA, CDR2 FQGTGA. The germline V and J ends were trimmed by 5 bases and 1 base, with 14 bases remaining between them. CDR3 region: CASSQGQPGNTGELFF. DNA of the CDR3: TGTGCCAGCAGCCAGGGGCAGCCTGGGAACACCGGGGAGCTGTTTTTT.

This clone was counted only a few times. This chain joins TRBV7-8 and TRBJ2-7, with TRBD2 identical over 9 bases. This CDR3 contains 14 residues. The V and J ends lost 4 bases and 0 bases, in that order; junction bases with no gene match: 1. Looked up from germline, CDR1 is SGHVS and CDR2 is FQNEAQ. CDR3 DNA: TGTGCCAGCAGCTCAGCGGGAGGCTCCTACGAGCAGTACTTC. Amino acids: CASSSAGGSYEQYF.

The V gene is TRBV4-3, the J gene TRBJ2-3; TRBD2 agrees at 11 bases. Germline CDR1 reads LGHNA; CDR2 reads YSLEER. J lost 9 bases, V lost 1 base, and 9 bases had no gene match. This CDR3 is built from 16 residues. CDR3 sequence reads: CASSQVGALAGGTQYF. CDR3 DNA sequence: TGCGCCAGCAGCCAAGTGGGTGCGCTAGCGGGAGGAACGCAGTATTTT.

The chain recombines TRBV5-1 with TRBJ1-4, with 8 bases that match TRBD1. Germline values: CDR1 SGHRS, CDR2 YFSETQ. The ends lost 3 bases at V and 8 bases at J; junction bases unmatched: 9. The CDR3 is made up of 15 amino acids. Here the CDR3 reads CASSYFGQGGEKLFF. As DNA, the CDR3 is TGCGCCAGCAGCTACTTCGGACAGGGTGGAGAAAAACTGTTTTTT. Filled out from reference TRBV5-1 and TRBJ1-4, the complete variable domain reads KAGVTQTPRYLIKTRGQQVTLSCSPISGHRSVSWYQQTPGQGLQFLFEYFSETQRNKGNFPGRFSGRQFSNSRSEMNVSTLELGDSALYLCASSYFGQGGEKLFFGSGTQLSVL.

The gene calls are TRBV5-5 and TRBJ2-2; tentative D call: TRBD1 (7 bases). Deletions cut 4 bases from V and 0 bases from J, with 10 bases between. The V gene's germline CDR1 is SGHKS and CDR2 YYEKEE (reference sequence). CDR3 size: 15 residues. CDR3 residues: CASSLRGANTGELFF. The CDR3 nucleotides are TGTGCCAGCAGCCTCAGGGGGGCGAACACCGGGGAGCTGTTTTTT. The complete variable domain, with remaining parts taken from reference TRBV5-5 and TRBJ2-2, reads DAGVTQSPTHLIKTRGQQVTLRCSPISGHKSVSWYQQVLGQGPQFIFQYYEKEERGRGNFPDRFSARQFPNYSSELNVNALLLGDSALYLCASSLRGANTGELFFGEGSRLTVL.

J is TRBJ2-5 and V is TRBV6-2 or TRBV6-3; the D is unclear. Trimming cost V 2 bases and J 7 bases, with 11 bases left between them. The CDR3 loop spans 13 amino acids. Germline V gives CDR1 MNHEY, CDR2 SVGEGT. CDR3 residues: CASSYAAWATQYF. The CDR3 nucleotides are TGTGCCAGCAGTTACGCAGCCTGGGCGACCCAGTACTTC.